These 3 T cell receptor beta chains came from one sample sequenced in a study of blood T cell repertoires in COVID-19. The assay was immunoSEQ multiplex PCR, and TCRdb's table has in-frame clones only and misses some. The sample records under 75,000 clones, 88% being singletons. Sequenced sample: peripheral blood. The source of these receptors is a woman older than 75 with active COVID-19.

The chain uses TRBV5-1 and TRBJ2-5; no firm D call. Between the trimmed V and J ends, which lost 5 bases and 3 bases, there was a span of 11 bases. The germline V gene encodes CDR1 SGHRS and CDR2 YFSETQ. The CDR3 runs to 13 residues. Written as DNA, the CDR3 is TGCGCCAGCAGTCCTGCCCCGGAAGAGACCCAGTACTTC. Translation: CASSPAPEETQYF.

The V gene is TRBV6-6, the J gene TRBJ1-5, with D maybe TRBD1 (5 bases). Germline CDR1 reads MNHNY; CDR2 reads SVGAGI (reference sequence). This CDR3 has 15 residues. Trimming pared 0 bases from V and 4 bases from J, leaving 10 bases between. The CDR3 spells CASSYSNRQNQPQHF. CDR3 coding DNA: TGTGCCAGCAGTTACTCGAACAGGCAGAATCAGCCCCAGCATTTT.

V usage is TRBV29-1 and J usage is TRBJ1-2, with D perhaps matching TRBD1 (5 bases). V dropped 2 bases and J dropped 4 bases, with 14 bases sitting between them. Germline V CDR1 and CDR2: SQVTM, ANQGSEA. CDR3 length: 14 amino acids. CDR3 region: CSVERGVEGYGYTF. The CDR3 bases are TGCAGCGTTGAAAGAGGGGTGGAGGGCTATGGCTACACCTTC.